This is a list of T cell receptor beta chains from one sample in a study of early T cells in non-severe SARS-CoV-2 infection. TCRdb reprocessed the 5' RACE reads via MiXCR and lists one record per CDR3 protein. The sample lists more than 40,000 distinct CDR3 sequences, 5% to 6% occurring once. This specimen consisted of whole blood, obtained at baseline. The source is an adult who was a healthcare worker with PCR-confirmed SARS-CoV-2 infection or an uninfected control (not recorded which). The CDR3 runs from the conserved cysteine through the conserved F or W. D genes are given only for firm matches. The size of a clone is reported for some rows only, either as once, few or many, or as a class for expanded clones.

>TRBJ1-6|17|TRBV18|TRBD1|many
CASSPRESQGANSPLHF
TGTGCCAGCTCACCACGTGAGTCACAGGGGGCGAACTCACCCCTCCACTTT
>TRBJ2-3|15|TRBV15|TRBD1|many
CATSNPGQGTDTQYF
TGTGCCACCAGCAACCCGGGACAGGGCACAGATACGCAGTATTTT
>TRBJ1-1|15|TRBV28|-|-
CASSFGGRVNTEAFF
TGTGCCAGTAGTTTTGGGGGCCGGGTGAACACTGAAGCTTTCTTT
>TRBJ2-7|15|TRBV2|-|few
CASSELGPKLYEQYF
TGTGCCAGCAGTGAATTAGGACCGAAGCTCTACGAGCAGTACTTC
>TRBJ2-1|16|TRBV28|TRBD2|-
CASSLRAGGPYNEQFF
TGTGCCAGCAGTTTAAGGGCGGGAGGACCCTACAATGAGCAGTTCTTC
>TRBJ2-1|15|TRBV20-1|TRBD1|many
CSARDPGQGSNEQFF
TGCAGTGCTAGAGATCCGGGACAGGGATCCAATGAGCAGTTCTTC
>TRBJ2-1|11|TRBV18|-|many
CASSPSNEQFF
TGTGCCAGCTCACCATCCAATGAGCAGTTCTTC
>TRBJ1-5|19|TRBV28|TRBD1|many
CASSFRDRGIRPSNQPQHF
TGTGCCAGCAGTTTTCGGGACAGGGGTATACGACCTAGCAATCAGCCCCAGCATTTT
>TRBJ2-1|13|TRBV7-9|-|-
CASSCRREGEQFF
TGTGCCAGCAGCTGCCGACGGGAAGGAGAGCAGTTCTTC
>TRBJ2-7|16|TRBV3-1|TRBD1|many
CASSLMGGRGPSEQYF
TGTGCCAGCAGCCTCATGGGGGGCAGGGGGCCCTCCGAGCAGTACTTC
>TRBJ1-6|14|TRBV7-6|-|medium-sized
CASSLALTASPLHF
TGTGCCAGCAGCTTAGCGTTGACAGCTTCACCCCTCCACTTT
>TRBJ1-3|16|TRBV5-1|TRBD1|many
CASSETGSEAGNTIYF
TGCGCCAGCAGCGAGACAGGGTCTGAAGCTGGAAACACCATATATTTT
>TRBJ2-1|18|TRBV7-2|TRBD2|many
CASSKTFRDYPRRNEQFF
TGTGCCAGCAGCAAAACTTTCCGGGACTACCCTAGACGGAATGAGCAGTTCTTC
>TRBJ2-6|14|TRBV7-8|-|many
CASEPLSGANVLTF
TGTGCCAGCGAACCTCTCTCTGGGGCCAACGTCCTGACTTTC
>TRBJ2-7|15|TRBV4-1|-|many
CASSQDQLGSYEQYF
TGCGCCAGCAGCCAAGACCAGCTCGGATCCTACGAGCAGTACTTC
>TRBJ2-1|15|TRBV11-3|TRBD2|-
CASSATSGSIDEQFF
TGTGCCAGCAGCGCGACTAGCGGGAGTATAGATGAGCAGTTCTTC
>TRBJ2-7|12|TRBV29-1|TRBD1|-
CSVQQGAGEQYF
TGCAGCGTTCAACAGGGGGCTGGCGAGCAGTACTTC
>TRBJ2-1|12|TRBV30|-|many
CACRVAYDEQFF
TGTGCCTGTCGGGTCGCCTACGATGAGCAGTTCTTC
>TRBJ1-1|13|TRBV5-1|-|-
CASSLVVNTEAFF
TGCGCCAGCAGCTTGGTTGTGAACACTGAAGCTTTCTTT
>TRBJ2-3|19|TRBV7-2|TRBD2|many
CASSFTPGLAGEYTDTQYF
TGTGCCAGCAGCTTCACCCCGGGACTAGCGGGAGAATACACAGATACGCAGTATTTT
>TRBJ2-3|14|TRBV7-3|-|many
CASSSLIVQGTQYF
TGTGCCAGCAGCTCGTTGATTGTGCAGGGCACGCAGTATTTT
>TRBJ2-7|16|TRBV14|-|few
CASSQGWGLGAYEQYF
TGTGCCAGCAGCCAAGGATGGGGTTTAGGGGCCTACGAGCAGTACTTC